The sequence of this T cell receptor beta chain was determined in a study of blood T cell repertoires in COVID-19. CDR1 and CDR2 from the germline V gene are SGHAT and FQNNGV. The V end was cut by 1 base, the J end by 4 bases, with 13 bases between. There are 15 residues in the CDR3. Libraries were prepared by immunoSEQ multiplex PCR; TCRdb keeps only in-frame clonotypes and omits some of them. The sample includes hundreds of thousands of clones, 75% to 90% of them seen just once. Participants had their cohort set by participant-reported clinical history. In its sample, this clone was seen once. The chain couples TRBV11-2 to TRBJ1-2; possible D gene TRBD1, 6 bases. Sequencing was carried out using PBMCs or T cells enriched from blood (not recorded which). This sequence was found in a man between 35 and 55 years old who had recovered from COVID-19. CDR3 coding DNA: TGTGCCAGCAGCTTAGTCGGGGGGCGAGTCTATGGCTACACCTTC. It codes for CASSLVGGRVYGYTF.